These 29 T cell receptor beta chains originate from one sample sequenced in a study of T-cell reconstitution after alpha-beta-depleted transplantation in children. Unique molecular identifiers were incorporated into the prepared TCRbeta library. TCRdb independently ran MiXCR on the PCR reads; one entry per CDR3 protein. Of 500,000 to 600,000 distinct CDR3 sequences listed, about a sixth are singletons. The specimen was PBMCs from the stem cell graft donor, collected from the stem cell graft. The receptors stem from a human donor who donated a stem cell graft to a child with acute lymphoblastic leukemia.

The rearrangement joins TRBV5-1 to TRBJ2-7; D is unclear. Germline values: CDR1 SGHRS, CDR2 YFSETQ. Trimming pared 5 bases from V and 6 bases from J, leaving 24 bases between. The CDR3 sequence is 16 residues long. CDR3 region: CASSFGDNYLPGEQYF. The CDR3 DNA follows: TGCGCCAGCAGTTTTGGCGACAACTACCTTCCGGGCGAGCAGTACTTC.

There are a few counts of this clonotype. The gene calls are TRBV12-3 or TRBV12-4 and TRBJ1-1; no definite D call. V was clipped by 6 bases and J by 2 bases, with 7 bases between them. The CDR3 spans 12 residues. The CDR3 nucleotides read TGTGCCAGCAGGCCATACAACACTGAAGCTTTCTTT. Encoded protein: CASRPYNTEAFF.

About this clonotype: The junction departs from the called germline gene at one end, perhaps through a read error. V gene TRBV11-2 combines with J gene TRBJ2-7; 7 bases are shared with TRBD1. CDR1 is SGHAT and CDR2 is FQNNGV in the germline V gene. The CDR3 loop spans 15 amino acids. This chain's CDR3 is CASSLGGETGWGRFF. CDR3 DNA sequence: TGTGCCAGCAGCTTAGGAGGAGAGACAGGGTGGGGCCGTTTCTTC.

The rearrangement joins TRBV19 to TRBJ2-7, with D perhaps assigned TRBD1 or TRBD2 (6 bases each). The CDR3 is 13 residues long. V was pared by 7 bases and J by 4 bases, with 14 bases between. In germline, CDR1 is LNHDA, CDR2 SQIVND (reference sequence). The CDR3 sequence is CASNGGSEYEQYF. The CDR3 DNA sequence: TGTGCCAGTAACGGGGGCTCTGAGTACGAGCAGTACTTC. Full variable domain (rest looked up from reference TRBV19 and TRBJ2-7): DGGITQSPKYLFRKEGQNVTLSCEQNLNHDAMYWYRQDPGQGLRLIYYSQIVNDFQKGDIAEGYSVSREKKESFPLTVTSAQKNPTAFYLCASNGGSEYEQYFGPGTRLTVT.

This sequence joins TRBV7-9 and TRBJ1-1, with a weak D call TRBD1 (6 bases). V shed 1 base and J shed 4 bases, with 13 bases lying between them. Germline V gene data show CDR1 as SEHNR and CDR2 as FQNEAQ (reference sequence). The CDR3 sequence is 15 residues long. CDR3 DNA: TGTGCCAGCAGCTTAGGTGCGGGGGCGCGCACTGAAGCTTTCTTT. This gives the protein CASSLGAGARTEAFF.

The chain links TRBV13 to TRBJ2-2; 12 positions match TRBD2. J lost 5 bases, V lost 1 base, and 5 bases had no gene match. Germline V gives CDR1 PRHDT, CDR2 FYEKMQ (reference sequence). The CDR3 has 17 residues. CDR3 amino acids: CASSLEGLAGATGELFF. CDR3 in DNA: TGTGCCAGCAGCTTAGAGGGACTAGCGGGTGCTACCGGGGAGCTGTTTTTT.

V and J are TRBV11-2 and TRBJ2-1; D is undetermined. V dropped 4 bases and J dropped 3 bases, with 10 bases sitting between them. Germline CDR1 reads SGHAT; CDR2 reads FQNNGV. This CDR3 has 14 amino acids. CDR3 sequence reads: CASSSNSGYNEQFF. The CDR3 coding sequence is TGTGCCAGCAGCTCAAATTCTGGCTACAATGAGCAGTTCTTC.

This clonotype was seen more than once but under ten times. The chain employs TRBV20-1 and TRBJ1-4; D remains unclear. Germline-derived CDR1 and CDR2 are DFQATT and SNEGSKA (reference sequence). Trimming removed 3 bases at V and 0 bases at J, with 8 bases between. This CDR3 contains 14 residues. The CDR3 coding sequence is TGCAGTGCTAGGGACCTAGCAACTAATGAAAAACTGTTTTTT. As protein: CSARDLATNEKLFF.

A word on this clonotype: One junction end disagrees with the germline gene, perhaps due to a read error. The chain recombines TRBV28 with TRBJ2-3, with TRBD2 as a possible D gene (6 bases). The CDR3 sequence is 15 residues long. Germline V gene sequence: CDR1 MDHEN, CDR2 SYDVKM. The CDR3 DNA sequence: TGTGCCAGCAGTTTACTACTAGCTAGCACAAATACGCAGTATTTT. Translation gives CASSLLLASTNTQYF. The full variable domain, rest sourced from reference TRBV28 and TRBJ2-3, is DVKVTQSSRYLVKRTGEKVFLECVQDMDHENMFWYRQDPGLGLRLIYFSYDVKMKEKGDIPEGYSVSREKKERFSLILESASTNQTSMYLCASSLLLASTNTQYFGPGTRLTVL.

This rearrangement joins TRBV10-3 to TRBJ2-7; tentative D call: TRBD1 (6 bases). The CDR3 has 13 amino acids. Germline CDR1 ENHRY, CDR2 SYGVKD. The V end was cut by 5 bases, the J end by 3 bases, with 11 bases between. CDR3 nucleotides: TGTGCCATCAGTCAGGACAGACGCTACGAGCAGTACTTC. Translation gives CAISQDRRYEQYF.

This rearrangement joins TRBV7-3 to TRBJ2-1; TRBD1 or TRBD2 may be the D gene (5 bases each). The CDR3 sequence is 16 residues long. CDR1 SGHTA and CDR2 FQGTGA come from the germline V gene. V lost 0 bases to trimming and J lost 0 bases, with 9 bases between them. The CDR3 DNA reads as TGTGCCAGCAGCTTAACGGGACCGAGCTCCTACAATGAGCAGTTCTTC. It encodes CASSLTGPSSYNEQFF.

This clonotype was seen a handful of times. The chain links TRBV5-1 to TRBJ2-5; TRBD1 aligns across 10 bases. V was clipped by 8 bases and J by 5 bases; unmatched bases: 9. The length of the CDR3 is 14 residues. Germline CDR1 and CDR2: SGHRS and YFSETQ. CDR3 coding DNA: TGCGCCAGTTCAGGGACAGGGGAGGAGGAGACCCAGTACTTC. Protein sequence: CASSGTGEEETQYF. The full variable domain, with the rest looked up from reference TRBV5-1 and TRBJ2-5, is KAGVTQTPRYLIKTRGQQVTLSCSPISGHRSVSWYQQTPGQGLQFLFEYFSETQRNKGNFPGRFSGRQFSNSRSEMNVSTLELGDSALYLCASSGTGEEETQYFGPGTRLLVL.

This clonotype showed up just a few times. The chain has TRBV20-1 and TRBJ1-2; D perhaps matches TRBD1 (5 bases). The V end was cut by 6 bases, the J end by 8 bases, with 16 bases between. CDR1 is DFQATT, CDR2 SNEGSKA, per germline (reference sequence). CDR3 length: 12 amino acids. CDR3 loop: CSAPSQVWGYTF. The DNA of the CDR3 is TGCAGTGCCCCTTCACAGGTCTGGGGCTACACCTTC.

The chain employs TRBV7-9 and TRBJ1-5, with D perhaps matching TRBD1 (6 bases). This CDR3 comprises 14 residues. The germline V and J ends were trimmed by 1 base and 8 bases, with 12 bases remaining between them. Germline assignment: CDR1 SEHNR and CDR2 FQNEAQ (reference sequence). The CDR3 sequence: CASSLGAGAKPQHF. The CDR3 DNA is TGTGCCAGCAGCTTAGGCGCGGGGGCGAAGCCCCAGCATTTT.

This clonotype was detected many times. The genes are TRBV7-2 and TRBJ2-2; TRBD2 matches 7 bases. The germline V gene has CDR1 SGHTA and CDR2 FQGNSA. The CDR3 has 15 amino acids. V lost 1 base and J lost 4; bases outside the gene matches: 3. This CDR3 reads CASSLVTGGTGELFF. The CDR3 coding sequence is TGTGCCAGCAGCTTAGTAACGGGGGGCACCGGGGAGCTGTTTTTT. The whole variable domain, filled in from reference TRBV7-2 and TRBJ2-2, reads GAGVSQSPSNKVTEKGKDVELRCDPISGHTALYWYRQSLGQGLEFLIYFQGNSAPDKSGLPSDRFSAERTGGSVSTLTIQRTQQEDSAVYLCASSLVTGGTGELFFGEGSRLTVL.

This clonotype was detected a few times. The chain uses TRBV4-1 and TRBJ2-1, with 7 bases fitting TRBD1. Germline-derived CDR1 and CDR2 are MGHRA and YSYEKL. Trimming took 1 base from V and 0 from J; bases not matched to a gene: 9. This CDR3 spans 18 amino acids. DNA for the CDR3: TGCGCCAGCAGCCAAGTGTGGTCGGCAGGGGGCTCCTACAATGAGCAGTTCTTC. As protein: CASSQVWSAGGSYNEQFF.

The gene calls are TRBV19 and TRBJ1-5, with no clear D. V lost 5 bases and J 6 bases, leaving 11 bases between the germline ends. Per germline, CDR1 LNHDA and CDR2 SQIVND (reference sequence). The CDR3 has 13 residues. CDR3 bases: TGTGCCAGTAGTCCGCAGCAGGTTCAGCCCCAGCATTTT. Residues: CASSPQQVQPQHF.

There are a few counts of this clonotype. The CDR3 DNA sequence: TGCAGTGCTAGAGATTACGGCGGTTACGAGCAGTACTTC. Protein sequence: CSARDYGGYEQYF. The chain uses TRBV20-1 and TRBJ2-7; D is unclear. The ends were cut back, 0 bases at V and 4 bases at J, with 10 bases in the middle. The CDR3 runs 13 residues. Germline CDR1 is DFQATT and CDR2 is SNEGSKA (reference sequence).

The table lists this clonotype with a few counts. The chain combines TRBV20-1 with TRBJ1-1; D possibly corresponds to TRBD1 (6 bases). Germline V CDR1 and CDR2: DFQATT, SNEGSKA (reference sequence). V lost 6 bases, J lost 1 base, and 12 bases lay in between. This CDR3 contains 13 residues. The DNA for the CDR3 is TGCAGTGCGGAGAGGGGGGCGAACACTGAAGCTTTCTTT. Protein product: CSAERGANTEAFF.

The chain is built from TRBV7-9 and TRBJ2-5; possibly TRBD2 for D (6 bases). V lost 7 bases and J 5 bases, leaving 20 bases between the germline ends. The CDR3 sequence is 15 residues long. Germline CDR1 SEHNR, CDR2 FQNEAQ (reference sequence). CDR3 in amino acids: CASTASWGEKETQYF. The CDR3, as DNA: TGTGCCAGCACCGCGAGTTGGGGGGAAAAGGAGACCCAGTACTTC.

This clonotype was detected only a few times. V is TRBV18 and J is TRBJ2-7; 10 bases are shared with TRBD1. Trimming took 3 bases from V and 1 from J; bases not matched to a gene: 3. The CDR3 loop spans 15 amino acids. Germline loops: CDR1 KGHSH, CDR2 LQKENI. DNA for the CDR3: TGTGCCAGCTCACCTGGGACAGGGGTTTCCTACGAGCAGTACTTC. The encoded protein is CASSPGTGVSYEQYF.

V gene TRBV19 combines with J gene TRBJ2-7, with D tentatively TRBD1 or TRBD2 (6 bases each). Germline loops: CDR1 LNHDA, CDR2 SQIVND (reference sequence). This CDR3 is 14 amino acids long. Trimming stripped 5 bases from V and 4 bases from J, with 15 bases between. CDR3 sequence reads: CASSGQTEGYEQYF. For the CDR3, the DNA is TGTGCCAGTAGTGGACAGACGGAGGGGTACGAGCAGTACTTC.

This clonotype was seen ten or more times. V gene TRBV5-1 combines with J gene TRBJ2-7; TRBD1 agrees at 9 bases. V trimming: 2 bases; J trimming: 0 bases; junction bases outside the gene matches: 15. There are 19 residues in the CDR3. Germline CDR1 SGHRS, CDR2 YFSETQ. In nucleotides, the CDR3 is TGCGCCAGCAGCTTCCCCAGGGACAGGGTCGATCTCAGCTCCTACGAGCAGTACTTC. Its translation: CASSFPRDRVDLSSYEQYF.

This chain links TRBV18 with TRBJ2-7, with 7 bases identical to TRBD1. Looked up from germline, CDR1 is KGHSH and CDR2 is LQKENI. V shed 2 bases and J 3 bases; nucleotides not matched to a gene: 10. This CDR3 is 16 amino acids long. CDR3 amino acids: CASSPTPGQHYYEQYF. DNA for the CDR3: TGTGCCAGCTCACCAACTCCGGGACAGCACTACTACGAGCAGTACTTC.

This clonotype was counted between two and nine times. The rearrangement links TRBV5-1 to TRBJ2-7; D is undetermined. V was shortened by 0 bases and J by 3 bases, with 10 bases between the two germline ends. This CDR3 is built from 14 residues. Looked up from germline, CDR1 is SGHRS and CDR2 is YFSETQ. This CDR3 is CASSLEEELYEQYF. The CDR3 DNA reads as TGCGCCAGCAGCTTGGAGGAAGAGCTCTACGAGCAGTACTTC.

The CDR3 DNA follows: TGCAGCGCCAAGGTGACTAGCGGGACCTATGAGCAGTTCTTC. Translating it yields CSAKVTSGTYEQFF. This chain uses TRBV29-1 with TRBJ2-1, with 11 bases aligning to TRBD2. The CDR3 covers 14 residues. The germline CDR1 and CDR2 sequences are SQVTM and ANQGSEA. V dropped 7 bases and J dropped 8; count of bases not matched to a gene: 10.

The chain combines TRBV20-1 with TRBJ2-1; D gene uncertain. CDR1 is DFQATT, CDR2 SNEGSKA, per germline (reference sequence). The V end lost 1 base, the J end lost 4 bases, and 8 bases lay between the germline ends. The CDR3 sequence is 13 residues long. The CDR3 bases are TGCAGTGCTAGAGCTGACCCTTACAATGAGCAGTTCTTC. Residues: CSARADPYNEQFF.

The chain recombines TRBV4-2 with TRBJ1-6; the D gene is possibly TRBD1 (6 bases). Germline CDR1 is LGHNA and CDR2 is YNFKEQ. There are 16 residues in the CDR3. V shed 0 bases and J shed 5 bases, with 11 bases lying between them. In nucleotides, the CDR3 is TGTGCCAGCAGCCAAGATCGGACAGCAGATAATTCACCCCTCCACTTT. Translating gives CASSQDRTADNSPLHF.

CDR3 protein: CASSLSGVIYEQYF. CDR3 DNA: TGCGCCAGCAGCTTGTCCGGCGTTATCTACGAGCAGTACTTC. The V and J genes are TRBV5-1 and TRBJ2-7; D is uncertain. The V end was cut by 1 base, the J end by 3 bases, with 11 bases between. The germline V gene has CDR1 SGHRS and CDR2 YFSETQ. The CDR3 totals 14 residues.